This entry lists 8 T cell receptor beta chains sequenced from one sample in a study of blood T cell repertoires in COVID-19. The method was immunoSEQ multiplex PCR; TCRdb's version includes in-frame clones alone and lacks a portion of them. The table records around 130,000 clones, more than 80% of them present only once. The specimen sequenced was peripheral blood. Receptors were obtained from a woman at least 80 years old with acute or convalescent COVID-19.

V is TRBV5-1 and J is TRBJ1-4; 12 bases agree with TRBD1. The V segment lost 0 bases and the J segment 7 bases; nucleotides outside the gene matches: 4. The CDR3 is made up of 16 amino acids. From germline, CDR1 is SGHRS and CDR2 YFSETQ. The CDR3 here is CASSLGGTGGIEKLFF. The CDR3 DNA follows: TGCGCCAGCAGCTTGGGCGGGACAGGGGGCATTGAAAAACTGTTTTTT.

This clone was seen only a few times. The chain couples TRBV5-1 to TRBJ1-1, with 10 bases identical to TRBD1. CDR1 SGHRS and CDR2 YFSETQ come from the germline V gene. V trimming: 4 bases; J trimming: 7 bases; junction bases outside the gene matches: 10. The CDR3 length is 15 residues. The CDR3 here is CASSTTGTGAGEAFF. The CDR3 coding sequence is TGCGCCAGCAGCACGACCGGGACAGGGGCGGGTGAAGCTTTCTTT.

The chain joins TRBV30 to TRBJ1-1; no firm D call. V shed 2 bases and J shed 6 bases, with 28 bases lying between them. Germline CDR1 and CDR2: GTSNPN and SVGIG (reference sequence). This CDR3 contains 18 residues. In DNA, the CDR3 is TGTGCCTGGAGTCTAAATGTACGGGATCGGGAACTGGGCCCTGAAGCTTTCTTT. As protein: CAWSLNVRDRELGPEAFF.

This sequence joins TRBV3-1 (or the pseudogene TRBV3-2) and TRBJ2-5, with TRBD2 identical over 10 bases. Germline loops: CDR1 LGHDT, CDR2 YNNKEL (reference sequence). V dropped 2 bases and J dropped 4; count of bases not matched to a gene: 1. The CDR3 consists of 14 residues. CDR3 nucleotide sequence: TGTGCCAGCAGCCAATCTAGCGGGGGAGAGACCCAGTACTTC. This translates into CASSQSSGGETQYF.

This sequence joins TRBV6-1 and TRBJ1-3; 9 bases fit TRBD1. The V segment lost 3 bases and the J segment 4 bases; nucleotides outside the gene matches: 7. The CDR3 runs to 16 residues. Per the germline V gene, CDR1 is MNHNS and CDR2 is SASEGT. In DNA form, the CDR3 reads TGTGCCAGCAGTGATTTCCGGGACAGGGACGGAAACACCATATATTTT. This encodes CASSDFRDRDGNTIYF.

The V call is TRBV6-5, the J call TRBJ1-5; 7 nucleotides line up with TRBD1. The junction had 5 bases not matched to a gene; V was cut back by 6 bases and J by 6 bases. This CDR3 has 13 residues. The germline CDR1 and CDR2 sequences are MNHEY and SVGAGI. CDR3 region: CASRDRVFQPQHF. CDR3 sequence (DNA): TGTGCCAGCAGAGACAGGGTCTTTCAGCCCCAGCATTTT.

This chain uses TRBV30 with TRBJ1-6; D is perhaps TRBD1 (6 bases). V was pared by 0 bases and J by 3 bases, with 15 bases between. Germline V gene sequence: CDR1 GTSNPN, CDR2 SVGIG (reference sequence). This CDR3 has 17 amino acids. CDR3 sequence (DNA): TGTGCCTGGAGTGTAAGCGCTGGGGGCTTCTATAATTCACCCCTCCACTTT. It specifies CAWSVSAGGFYNSPLHF. Supplemented by reference TRBV30 and TRBJ1-6, the full variable domain reads SQTIHQWPATLVQPVGSPLSLECTVEGTSNPNLYWYRQAAGRGLQLLFYSVGIGQISSEVPQNLSASRPQDRQFILSSKKLLLSDSGFYLCAWSVSAGGFYNSPLHFGNGTRLTVT.

This rearrangement joins TRBV7-9 to TRBJ2-7, with a tentative D call TRBD2 (5 bases). With 5 bases removed from V and 0 bases from J, the gap between germline ends came to 8 bases. The germline V gene encodes CDR1 SEHNR and CDR2 FQNEAQ (reference sequence). The CDR3 totals 13 residues. This chain's CDR3 is CASSRTPSYEQYF. The CDR3 DNA is TGTGCCAGCAGCAGGACTCCCTCCTACGAGCAGTACTTC. Drawing the rest from reference TRBV7-9 and TRBJ2-7, the complete variable domain is DTGVSQNPRHKITKRGQNVTFRCDPISEHNRLYWYRQTLGQGPEFLTYFQNEAQLEKSRLLSDRFSAERPKGSFSTLEIQRTEQGDSAMYLCASSRTPSYEQYFGPGTRLTVT.